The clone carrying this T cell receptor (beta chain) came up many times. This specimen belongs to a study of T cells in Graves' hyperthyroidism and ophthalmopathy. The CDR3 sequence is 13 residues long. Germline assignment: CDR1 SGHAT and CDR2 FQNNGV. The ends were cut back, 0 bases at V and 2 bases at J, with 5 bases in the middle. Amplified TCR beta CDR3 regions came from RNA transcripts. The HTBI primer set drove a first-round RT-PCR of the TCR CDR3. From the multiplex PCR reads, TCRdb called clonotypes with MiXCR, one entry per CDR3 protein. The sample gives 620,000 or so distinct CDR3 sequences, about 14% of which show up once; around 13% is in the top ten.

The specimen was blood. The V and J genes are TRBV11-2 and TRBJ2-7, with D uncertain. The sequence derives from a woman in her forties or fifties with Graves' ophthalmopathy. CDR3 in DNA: TGTGCCAGCAGCTTAGACCCGCCCTACGAGCAGTACTTC. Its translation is CASSLDPPYEQYF.